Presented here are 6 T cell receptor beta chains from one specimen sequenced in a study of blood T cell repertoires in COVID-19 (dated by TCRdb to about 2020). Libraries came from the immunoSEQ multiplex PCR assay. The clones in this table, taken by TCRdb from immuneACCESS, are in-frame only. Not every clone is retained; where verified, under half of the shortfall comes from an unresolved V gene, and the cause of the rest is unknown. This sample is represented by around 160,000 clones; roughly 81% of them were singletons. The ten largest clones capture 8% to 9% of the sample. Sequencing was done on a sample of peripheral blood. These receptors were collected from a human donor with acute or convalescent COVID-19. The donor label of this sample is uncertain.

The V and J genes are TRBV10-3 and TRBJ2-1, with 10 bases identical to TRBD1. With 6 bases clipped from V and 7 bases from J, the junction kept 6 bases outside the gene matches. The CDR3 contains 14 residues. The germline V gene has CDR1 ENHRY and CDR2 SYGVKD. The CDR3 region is CAISVGQGTNEQFF. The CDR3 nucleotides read TGTGCCATCAGCGTGGGACAGGGGACAAATGAGCAGTTCTTC.

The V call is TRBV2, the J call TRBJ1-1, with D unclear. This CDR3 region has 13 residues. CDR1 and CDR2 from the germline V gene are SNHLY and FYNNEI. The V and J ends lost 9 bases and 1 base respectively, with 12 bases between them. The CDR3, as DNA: TGTGCCAGTTCTCCAGAGGGGAACACTGAAGCTTTCTTT. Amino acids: CASSPEGNTEAFF.

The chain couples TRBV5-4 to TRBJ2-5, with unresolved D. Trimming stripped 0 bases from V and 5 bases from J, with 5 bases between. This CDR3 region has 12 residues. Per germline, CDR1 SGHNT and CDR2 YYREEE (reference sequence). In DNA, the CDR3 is TGTGCCAGCAGCTTGGACGGGGAGACCCAGTACTTC. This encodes CASSLDGETQYF.

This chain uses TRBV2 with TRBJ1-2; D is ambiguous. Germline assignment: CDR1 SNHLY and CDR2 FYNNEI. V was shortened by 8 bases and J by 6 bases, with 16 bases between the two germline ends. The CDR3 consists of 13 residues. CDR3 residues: CASVRTELNGYTF. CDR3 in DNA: TGTGCCAGCGTCCGAACAGAATTAAATGGCTACACCTTC.

CDR3 sequence: CASRSGQGSYNEQFF. The CDR3 DNA sequence: TGTGCCAGCAGATCGGGACAGGGCTCCTACAATGAGCAGTTCTTC. J is TRBJ2-1 and V is TRBV6-5, with 9 bases that match TRBD1. Germline V CDR1 and CDR2: MNHEY, SVGAGI. V lost 6 bases, J lost 0 bases, and 3 bases stayed unmatched. This CDR3 is 15 amino acids long.

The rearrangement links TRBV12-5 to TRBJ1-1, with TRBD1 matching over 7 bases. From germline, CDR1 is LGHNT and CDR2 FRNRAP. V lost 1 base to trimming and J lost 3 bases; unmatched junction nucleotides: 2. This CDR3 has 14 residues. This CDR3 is CASGLGQGDTEAFF. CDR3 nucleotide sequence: TGTGCTAGTGGTTTGGGACAGGGTGACACTGAAGCTTTCTTT.